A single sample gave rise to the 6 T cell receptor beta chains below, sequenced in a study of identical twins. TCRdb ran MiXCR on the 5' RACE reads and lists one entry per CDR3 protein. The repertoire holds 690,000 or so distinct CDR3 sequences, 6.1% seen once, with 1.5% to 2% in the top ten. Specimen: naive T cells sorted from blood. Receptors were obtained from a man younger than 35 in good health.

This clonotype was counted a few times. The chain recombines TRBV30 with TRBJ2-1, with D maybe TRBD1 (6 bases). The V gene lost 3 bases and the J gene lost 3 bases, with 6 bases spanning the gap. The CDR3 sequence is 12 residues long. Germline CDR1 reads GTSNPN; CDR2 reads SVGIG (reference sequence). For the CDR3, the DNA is TGTGCCTGGAGGGACAGCTACAATGAGCAGTTCTTC. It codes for CAWRDSYNEQFF.

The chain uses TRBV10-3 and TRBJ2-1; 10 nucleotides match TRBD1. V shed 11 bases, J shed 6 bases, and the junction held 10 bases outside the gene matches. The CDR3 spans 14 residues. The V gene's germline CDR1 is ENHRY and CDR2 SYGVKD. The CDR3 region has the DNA TGTGCCGTGAAAGCCGGGACAGGGGTCAATGAGCAGTTCTTC. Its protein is CAVKAGTGVNEQFF.

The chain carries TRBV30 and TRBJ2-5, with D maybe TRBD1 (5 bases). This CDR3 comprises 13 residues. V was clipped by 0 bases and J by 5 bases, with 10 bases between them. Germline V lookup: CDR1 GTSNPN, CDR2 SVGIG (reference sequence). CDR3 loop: CAWSVQAYETQYF. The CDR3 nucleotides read TGTGCCTGGAGTGTACAGGCGTACGAGACCCAGTACTTC. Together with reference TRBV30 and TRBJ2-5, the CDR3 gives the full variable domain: SQTIHQWPATLVQPVGSPLSLECTVEGTSNPNLYWYRQAAGRGLQLLFYSVGIGQISSEVPQNLSASRPQDRQFILSSKKLLLSDSGFYLCAWSVQAYETQYFGPGTRLLVL.

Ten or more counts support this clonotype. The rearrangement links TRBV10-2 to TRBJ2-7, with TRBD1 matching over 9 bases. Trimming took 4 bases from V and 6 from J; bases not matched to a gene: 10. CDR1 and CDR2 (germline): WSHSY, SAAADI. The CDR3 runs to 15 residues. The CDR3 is CASSGGQGGFREQYV. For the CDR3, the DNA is TGCGCCAGCAGTGGGGGACAGGGCGGATTCCGCGAGCAGTACGTC.

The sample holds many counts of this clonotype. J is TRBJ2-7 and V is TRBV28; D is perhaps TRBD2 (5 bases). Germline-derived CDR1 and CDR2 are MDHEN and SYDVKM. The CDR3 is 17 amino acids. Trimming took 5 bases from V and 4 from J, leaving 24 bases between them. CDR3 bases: TGTGCCAGCAGTCAAACACCCTACACAGCCGGGAATTACGAGCAGTACTTC. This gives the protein CASSQTPYTAGNYEQYF.

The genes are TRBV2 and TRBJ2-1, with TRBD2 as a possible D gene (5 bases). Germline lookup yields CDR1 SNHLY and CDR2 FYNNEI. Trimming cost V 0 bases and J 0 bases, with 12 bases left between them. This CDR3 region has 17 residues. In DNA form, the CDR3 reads TGTGCCAGCAGTGAAGCGCTTCTAAGCGGCTCCTACAATGAGCAGTTCTTC. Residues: CASSEALLSGSYNEQFF.